Listed below are T cell receptor beta chains from one sample, sequenced in a study of cytomegalovirus exposure and HLA in healthy donors. Here immunoSEQ multiplex PCR was the method, and the copy in TCRdb shows in-frame clones only, minus some. The sample has some 90,000 clones, approximately 80% seen once; the top ten hold under 4%. Sequenced sample: PBMCs. The receptors come from a woman in her thirties or forties in good health and CMV-seronegative. Both conserved end residues are part of each CDR3.

j_call: TRBJ2-1; v_call: TRBV5-8; cdr3_aa: CASSLGGLLDEQFF
j_call: TRBJ2-1; v_call: TRBV6-5; cdr3_aa: CASSYGAINEQFF
j_call: TRBJ1-1; v_call: TRBV19; cdr3_aa: CASSWTGRVNTEAFF
j_call: TRBJ2-3; v_call: TRBV27; cdr3_aa: CASALRAGLGRYTQYF
j_call: TRBJ1-6; v_call: TRBV19; cdr3_aa: CASSIDRGTRSPLHF
j_call: TRBJ2-7; v_call: TRBV5-4; cdr3_aa: CASSGQGQLYYEQYF
j_call: TRBJ2-1; v_call: TRBV15; cdr3_aa: CATSRDQTSGRSYNEQFF
j_call: TRBJ2-1; v_call: TRBV27; cdr3_aa: CASTRGLAGVYEQFF
j_call: TRBJ2-2; v_call: TRBV27; cdr3_aa: CASSLSWTGHTGELFF
j_call: TRBJ2-1; v_call: TRBV7-9; cdr3_aa: CASSLPGDPYNEQFF
j_call: TRBJ1-1; v_call: TRBV5-1; cdr3_aa: CASSPDRGITEAFF
j_call: TRBJ2-5; v_call: TRBV10-3; cdr3_aa: CAISDPAGAKETQYF
j_call: TRBJ1-2; v_call: TRBV19; cdr3_aa: CASSTGRGRYGYTF
j_call: TRBJ1-5; v_call: TRBV6-5; cdr3_aa: CASRGGNQPQHF
j_call: TRBJ1-2; v_call: TRBV28; cdr3_aa: CASRQQGPHYGYTF
j_call: TRBJ2-2; v_call: TRBV4-1; cdr3_aa: CASSQGGSGRAVSYTGELFF
j_call: TRBJ2-6; v_call: TRBV19; cdr3_aa: CASTRGSGANVLTF
j_call: TRBJ1-3; v_call: TRBV5-1; cdr3_aa: CASSLTGGAKGNTIYF
j_call: TRBJ1-1; v_call: TRBV9; cdr3_aa: CASSALPTGVGRSGPEAFF
j_call: TRBJ1-5; v_call: TRBV6-1; cdr3_aa: CASSEEGQGSNQPQHF
j_call: TRBJ1-1; v_call: TRBV7-2; cdr3_aa: CASSFGSLTNEAFF
j_call: TRBJ1-2; v_call: TRBV18; cdr3_aa: CASSLESGLYGYTF
j_call: TRBJ1-2; v_call: TRBV29-1; cdr3_aa: CSVKLGQGSDGYTF
j_call: TRBJ2-1; v_call: TRBV19; cdr3_aa: CASSISGLAGGVQFF
j_call: TRBJ2-7; v_call: TRBV4-1; cdr3_aa: CASSQIFGGSSYEQYF
j_call: TRBJ2-7; v_call: TRBV15; cdr3_aa: CATSRDPRLAGGNYEQYF
j_call: TRBJ2-4; v_call: TRBV5-1; cdr3_aa: CASSPTDSLANIQYF
j_call: TRBJ1-1; v_call: TRBV6-1; cdr3_aa: CASSVEYMNTEAFF
j_call: TRBJ2-1; v_call: TRBV5-1; cdr3_aa: CASSLVGGLKSSYNEQFF
j_call: TRBJ2-1; v_call: TRBV19; cdr3_aa: CASSIPLAGGPGEQFF
j_call: TRBJ1-5; v_call: TRBV6-1; cdr3_aa: CASREDRAWQPQHF